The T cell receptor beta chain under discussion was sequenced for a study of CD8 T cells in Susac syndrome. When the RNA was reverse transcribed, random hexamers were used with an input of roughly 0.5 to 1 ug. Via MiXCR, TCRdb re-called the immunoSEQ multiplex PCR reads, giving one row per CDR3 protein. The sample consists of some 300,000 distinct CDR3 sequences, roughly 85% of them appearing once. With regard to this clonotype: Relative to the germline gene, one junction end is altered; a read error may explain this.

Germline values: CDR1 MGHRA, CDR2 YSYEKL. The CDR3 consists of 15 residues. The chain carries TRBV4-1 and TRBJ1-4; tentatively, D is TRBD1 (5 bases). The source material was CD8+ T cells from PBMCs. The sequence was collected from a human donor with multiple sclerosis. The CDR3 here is CASSGPGATNEKLFF. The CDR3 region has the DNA TGTGCCAGCAGCGGCCCGGGGGCAACTAATGAAAAACTGTTTTTT.